This record concerns one T cell receptor (beta chain) sequence. The target antigen is unknown. Assay runs were performed at deep level. Using immunoSEQ multiplex PCR, the repertoire was profiled, and TCRdb retains in-frame clones only, with some absent. This sample has over 2 million clones; about 95% occur once, and the top ten carry about 1.1%. Terminally differentiated effector memory CD45RA+ cells were excluded by CCR7 positive selection of CD45RO-negative cells. CDR3 size: 17 residues. CDR1 SGHTA and CDR2 FQGNSA come from the germline V gene. V lost 1 base, J lost 2 bases, and 18 bases lay in between. This specimen belongs to a study of shared clonotypes between healthy human individuals. Study outcomes and limitations: Clonotype sharing across several donors was observed for around 4.5% of naive CD4 clonotypes. The study drew on few donors, limiting represented genetic and exposure-history diversity.

The sample consisted of naive CD8+ T cells sorted from blood. This TCR came from a man younger than 35 in good health. The rearrangement joins TRBV7-2 to TRBJ2-7, with a possible D match to TRBD2 (5 bases). In DNA, the CDR3 is TGTGCCAGCAGCTTAGAATCGGTAAGAAGAGGGCCCTACGAGCAGTACTTC. It translates to CASSLESVRRGPYEQYF. Filled out from reference TRBV7-2 and TRBJ2-7, the complete variable domain reads GAGVSQSPSNKVTEKGKDVELRCDPISGHTALYWYRQSLGQGLEFLIYFQGNSAPDKSGLPSDRFSAERTGGSVSTLTIQRTQQEDSAVYLCASSLESVRRGPYEQYFGPGTRLTVT.